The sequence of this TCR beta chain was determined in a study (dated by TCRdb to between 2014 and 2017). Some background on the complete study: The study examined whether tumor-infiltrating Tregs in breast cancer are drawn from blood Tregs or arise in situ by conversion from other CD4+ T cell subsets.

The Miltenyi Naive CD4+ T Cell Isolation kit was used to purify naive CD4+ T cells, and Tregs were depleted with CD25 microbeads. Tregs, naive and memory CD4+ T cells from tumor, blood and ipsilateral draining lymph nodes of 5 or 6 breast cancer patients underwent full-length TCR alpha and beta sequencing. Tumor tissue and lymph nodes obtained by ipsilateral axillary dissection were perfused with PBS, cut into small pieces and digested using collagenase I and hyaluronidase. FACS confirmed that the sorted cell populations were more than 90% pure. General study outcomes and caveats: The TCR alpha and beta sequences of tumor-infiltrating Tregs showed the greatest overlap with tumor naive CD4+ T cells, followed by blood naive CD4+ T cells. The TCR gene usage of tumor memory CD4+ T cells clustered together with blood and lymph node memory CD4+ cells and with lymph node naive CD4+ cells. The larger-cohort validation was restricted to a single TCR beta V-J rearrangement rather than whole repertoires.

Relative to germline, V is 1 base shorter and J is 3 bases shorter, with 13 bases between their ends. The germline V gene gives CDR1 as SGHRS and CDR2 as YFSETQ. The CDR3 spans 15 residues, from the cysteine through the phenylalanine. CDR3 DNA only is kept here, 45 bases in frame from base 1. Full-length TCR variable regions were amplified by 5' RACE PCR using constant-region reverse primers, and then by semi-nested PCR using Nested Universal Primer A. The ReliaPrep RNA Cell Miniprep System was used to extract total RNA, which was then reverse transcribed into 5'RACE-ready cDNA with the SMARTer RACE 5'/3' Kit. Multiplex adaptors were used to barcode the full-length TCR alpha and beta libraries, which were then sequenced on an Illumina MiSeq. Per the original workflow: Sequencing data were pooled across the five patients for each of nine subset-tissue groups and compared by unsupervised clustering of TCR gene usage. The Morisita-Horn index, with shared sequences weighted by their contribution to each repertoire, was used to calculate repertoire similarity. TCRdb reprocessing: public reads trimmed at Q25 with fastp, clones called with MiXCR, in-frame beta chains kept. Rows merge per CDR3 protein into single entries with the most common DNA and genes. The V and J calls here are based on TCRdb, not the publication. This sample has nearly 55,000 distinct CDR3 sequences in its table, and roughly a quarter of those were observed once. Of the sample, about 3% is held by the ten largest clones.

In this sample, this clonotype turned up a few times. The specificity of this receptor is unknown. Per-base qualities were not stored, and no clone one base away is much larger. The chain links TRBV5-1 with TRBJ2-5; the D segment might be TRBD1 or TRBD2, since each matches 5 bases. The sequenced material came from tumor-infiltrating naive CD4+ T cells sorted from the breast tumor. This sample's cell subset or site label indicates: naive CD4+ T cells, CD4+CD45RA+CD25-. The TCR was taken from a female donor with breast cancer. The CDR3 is CASSLSGRQEETQYF. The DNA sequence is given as TGCGCCAGCAGCTTGTCGGGACGGCAAGAAGAGACCCAGTACTTC.